Presented here are 3 T cell receptor beta chains from one specimen sequenced in a study of blood T cell repertoires in COVID-19. Here immunoSEQ multiplex PCR was the method, and the copy in TCRdb shows in-frame clones only, minus some. The sample lists about 90,000 clones; over 80% were seen once. The sequencing sample was made of peripheral blood. Receptors were obtained from a human donor with active COVID-19. The donor label of this sample is uncertain.

The V gene is TRBV5-1, the J gene TRBJ2-2; TRBD1 agrees at 8 bases. CDR1 SGHRS and CDR2 YFSETQ come from the germline V gene. Losses at the gene ends were 5 bases for V and 2 bases for J; bases not matched to a gene: 5. This CDR3 is 15 amino acids long. In nucleotides, the CDR3 is TGCGCCAGCAGAATGGGACAGGCCAACACCGGGGAGCTGTTTTTT. This encodes CASRMGQANTGELFF.

The chain uses TRBV7-3 and TRBJ2-1, with a tentative D call TRBD1 (5 bases). V was pared by 1 base and J by 3 bases, with 7 bases between. In germline, CDR1 is SGHTA, CDR2 FQGTGA. This CDR3 spans 14 amino acids. In DNA form, the CDR3 reads TGTGCCAGCAGCTTAATGGGGCTCTACAATGAGCAGTTCTTC. Its protein product is CASSLMGLYNEQFF. The entire variable domain, with the rest obtained from reference TRBV7-3 and TRBJ2-1, is as follows: GAGVSQTPSNKVTEKGKYVELRCDPISGHTALYWYRQSLGQGPEFLIYFQGTGAADDSGLPNDRFFAVRPEGSVSTLKIQRTERGDSAVYLCASSLMGLYNEQFFGPGTRLTVL.

J is TRBJ1-1 and V is TRBV11-3; 9 bases line up with TRBD1. J lost 3 bases, V lost 5 bases, and 7 bases had no gene match. Germline values: CDR1 SGHNT, CDR2 YENEEA. The CDR3 extends over 15 amino acids. DNA for the CDR3: TGTGCCAGCAGCGCCGGACAGGGGCTCTACACTGAAGCTTTCTTT. This translates into CASSAGQGLYTEAFF.